This T cell receptor beta chain was identified during a study of blood T cells in healthy people across ages. The people who gave samples were healthy Caucasians from Russia, aged roughly 6 to 90. Then a second PCR, running about 6 to 12 cycles, was carried out with a sample-barcoded 5' primer and a J-beta primer mix. A single record per CDR3 protein comes from TCRdb applying MiXCR to the 5' RACE reads. The data contain roughly 650,000 distinct CDR3 sequences, 32% of them singletons. In germline, CDR1 is SGHTS, CDR2 YDEGEE. The CDR3 contains 13 residues. Trimming took off 4 bases at V and 8 bases at J, with 14 bases between the two ends.

The chain uses TRBV5-8 and TRBJ2-3; D is ambiguous. The specimen sequenced was blood. The TCR was taken from a woman aged 80 or over in good health. As DNA, the CDR3 is TGTGCCAGCAGCAGGCCTGGATGGGGTACGCAGTATTTT. Translation: CASSRPGWGTQYF.